These 5 T cell receptor beta chains originate from one sample sequenced in a study of blood T cell repertoires in COVID-19. Data came from immunoSEQ multiplex PCR; TCRdb stores just in-frame clones and leaves some out. Here the sample spans more than 85,000 clones, approximately 85% being singletons. Sequenced sample: peripheral blood. Every receptor here comes from a human donor in a cohort sampled during active COVID-19.

The rearrangement joins TRBV5-1 to TRBJ2-5, with 8 bases aligning to TRBD2. After removal of 3 bases from V and 5 bases from J, the junction contained 6 bases not matched to a gene. The germline V gene encodes CDR1 SGHRS and CDR2 YFSETQ. The CDR3 has 14 amino acids. CDR3 protein: CASSSGLAVETQYF. CDR3 nucleotide sequence: TGCGCCAGCAGCTCTGGACTAGCCGTTGAGACCCAGTACTTC.

The chain combines TRBV14 with TRBJ1-6, with a possible D match to TRBD1 (6 bases). Trimming took off 2 bases at V and 8 bases at J, with 19 bases between the two ends. Looked up from germline, CDR1 is SGHDN and CDR2 is FVKESK. The CDR3 is 17 residues long. CDR3 residues: CASSQLLQGTGDSPLHF. As DNA, the CDR3 is TGTGCCAGCAGCCAACTCCTCCAGGGGACGGGTGATTCACCCCTCCACTTT.

The rearrangement joins TRBV28 to TRBJ1-5; no definite D call. CDR3 length: 17 amino acids. V was shortened by 5 bases and J by 0 bases, with 17 bases between the two germline ends. CDR1 and CDR2 from the germline V gene are MDHEN and SYDVKM. The CDR3 protein is CASSETVGLYSNQPQHF. Here the CDR3 DNA reads TGTGCCAGCAGTGAGACGGTGGGCCTTTATAGCAATCAGCCCCAGCATTTT.

The rearrangement joins TRBV12-3 or TRBV12-4 to TRBJ1-4, with D possibly matching TRBD1 (5 bases). CDR3 length: 11 amino acids. Trimming removed 7 bases from V and 14 bases from J, with 14 bases in between. The CDR3 DNA reads TGTGCCAGCACACGGGACTTTGGTCTGTTTTTT. The encoded protein is CASTRDFGLFF.

V is TRBV10-3 and J is TRBJ2-2; 8 bases map to TRBD2. Per the germline V gene, CDR1 is ENHRY and CDR2 is SYGVKD. The CDR3 loop spans 17 amino acids. J lost 1 base, V lost 7 bases, and 11 bases had no gene match. CDR3 coding DNA: TGTGCCATCACCTACGAAGCGCGGGGGGTGAACACCGGGGAGCTGTTTTTT. This gives the protein CAITYEARGVNTGELFF.